The rows below give T cell receptor beta chains drawn from one sample of a study of cytomegalovirus exposure and HLA in healthy donors. TCRdb's copy holds only in-frame clones and misses some; the assay was immunoSEQ multiplex PCR. The sample records about 200,000 clones, around 90% being singletons. The specimen sequenced was PBMCs. Source of these receptors: a woman aged 18-30 years in good health and CMV-seronegative. Both conserved end residues are part of each CDR3. A D gene is named only where the DNA matches it firmly. Clone size, where shown, is once, few, many, or a class for clones that have expanded.

d_gene	v_gene	abundance	j_gene	CDR3nt	CDR3aa
TRBD2	TRBV5-1	-	TRBJ2-2	TGCGCCAGCAGCTTGGGGCTAGCGGGAGATCGGACCGGGGAGCTGTTTTTT	CASSLGLAGDRTGELFF
TRBD2	TRBV4-3	once	TRBJ2-3	TGCGCCAGCAGCCCACTAGCGGGAGAAGCAGATACGCAGTATTTT	CASSPLAGEADTQYF
TRBD2	TRBV30	-	TRBJ2-1	TGTGCCTGGAGTAAGGTGCGGACTAGCGGGAGGGGGGCTGAGCAGTTCTTC	CAWSKVRTSGRGAEQFF
TRBD1	TRBV6-5	-	TRBJ2-3	TGTGCCAGCAGCGACAGGGCCCCCGGAGATACGCAGTATTTT	CASSDRAPGDTQYF
-	TRBV5-1	-	TRBJ2-5	TGCGCCAGCAGCTTGGGTTCAGGGAGGGAGACCCAGTACTTC	CASSLGSGRETQYF
-	TRBV7-2	-	TRBJ2-1	TGTGCCAGCAGCTTAGCGCAGGGGAAGTGGAATGAGCAGTTCTTC	CASSLAQGKWNEQFF
TRBD2	TRBV9	-	TRBJ2-3	TGTGCCAGCAGCGGGAGACTAGCGGGGCGCACAGATACGCAGTATTTT	CASSGRLAGRTDTQYF
-	TRBV5-4	once	TRBJ2-7	TGTGCCAGCAGCTTGGGCGGGGCGGCAGCCCCCTACGAGCAGTACTTC	CASSLGGAAAPYEQYF
-	TRBV15	-	TRBJ1-4	TGTGCCACCAGCAGAGATAGTAGTGAAAAACTGTTTTTT	CATSRDSSEKLFF
TRBD2	TRBV11-3	-	TRBJ2-3	TGTGCCAGCAGTCTGGAGAGAGCGGGAGGACGGACAGATACGCAGTATTTT	CASSLERAGGRTDTQYF
-	TRBV18	-	TRBJ1-1	TGTGCCAGCTCCCCGAACGGGGGGGACACTGAAGCTTTCTTT	CASSPNGGDTEAFF
TRBD2	TRBV7-9	once	TRBJ2-1	TGTGCCAGCAGCTTACTGACTAGCGGGAGTAAAAATGAGCAGTTCTTC	CASSLLTSGSKNEQFF